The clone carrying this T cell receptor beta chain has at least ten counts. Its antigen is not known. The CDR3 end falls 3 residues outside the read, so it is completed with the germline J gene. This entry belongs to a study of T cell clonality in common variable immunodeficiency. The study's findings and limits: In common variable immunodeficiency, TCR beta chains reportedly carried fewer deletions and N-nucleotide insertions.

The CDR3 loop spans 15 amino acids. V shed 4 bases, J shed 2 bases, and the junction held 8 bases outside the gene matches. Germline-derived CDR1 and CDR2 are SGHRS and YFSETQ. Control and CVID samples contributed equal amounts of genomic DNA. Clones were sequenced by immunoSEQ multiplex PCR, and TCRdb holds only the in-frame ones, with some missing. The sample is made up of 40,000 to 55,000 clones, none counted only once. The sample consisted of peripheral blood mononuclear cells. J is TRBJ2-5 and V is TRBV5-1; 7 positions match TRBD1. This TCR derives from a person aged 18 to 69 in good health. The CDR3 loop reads CASSQDRRLQETQYF. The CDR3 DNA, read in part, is TGCGCCAGCAGCCAGGACAGGCGACTTCAAGAGACC.